This TCR beta chain was found in a study of OX40 agonist ivuxolimab in advanced cancers. Per germline, CDR1 LNHDA and CDR2 SQIVND (reference sequence). V dropped 3 bases and J dropped 8; count of bases not matched to a gene: 16. CDR3 length equals 17 residues. TCRdb keeps only in-frame clones here, not all; method: immunoSEQ multiplex PCR. The data show approximately 52,000 clones, approximately 83% seen once. Regarding the study as a whole: Clonal expansion by week 6 occurred in CD4+ and CD8+ blood T cells (at 0.1 to 3.0 mg/kg). Relative to CD4+ cells, CD8+ T cells on average had more expanded clones.

A word on this clone: Its antigen is still unknown.

The sample was CD4+ or CD8+ T cells sorted from blood, taken in a trial of the OX40 agonist ivuxolimab. The receptor was derived from an adult with an advanced solid tumor such as melanoma, head and neck, liver or kidney cancer. This chain connects TRBV19 to TRBJ1-2, with 9 bases that match TRBD1. The CDR3 reads CASSIKGTGQYGRGYTF. The DNA for the CDR3 is TGTGCCAGTAGTATTAAAGGGACAGGGCAATACGGGAGAGGCTACACCTTC.